This TCR beta chain comes out of a study of PD-1 blockade in classical Hodgkin lymphoma. Using immunoSEQ multiplex PCR, the repertoire was profiled, and TCRdb retains in-frame clones only, with some absent. The sample holds fewer than 100,000 clones, approximately 92% seen once. Germline V gives CDR1 SGHRS, CDR2 YFSETQ. This CDR3 comprises 14 residues. The V end lost 4 bases, the J end lost 0 bases, and 11 bases lay between the germline ends. Each of the patients experienced relapse following autologous stem cell transplantation, and their brentuximab vedotin exposure differed. Material: peripheral blood mononuclear cells (PBMCs), obtained at baseline. This TCR derives from a human donor with classical Hodgkin lymphoma. This rearrangement joins TRBV5-1 to TRBJ2-7; TRBD1 is a possible D gene (5 bases). The CDR3, as DNA: TGCGCCAGCAGCCCCCTGACAGACTCCTACGAGCAGTACTTC. Protein sequence: CASSPLTDSYEQYF.